The 24 T cell receptor beta chains below come from one sample, sequenced in a study of shared clonotypes between healthy human individuals. This table comes from immunoSEQ multiplex PCR, and its TCRdb copy is limited to in-frame clones, with some not included. The table shows 2 million to 2.5 million clones, with around 92% occurring only once. Input material: naive CD4+ T cells from PBMCs. Regarding subset: CD45RA+ positively selected. The receptors originated from a man aged 18-30 years in good health. Some clones in this sample may be carry-over from other donors' samples.

The CDR3 region is CASSTRPSGRADTQYF. The CDR3 nucleotides read TGTGCCAGCAGCACGCGCCCCAGCGGGAGGGCAGATACGCAGTATTTT. The chain couples TRBV5-4 to TRBJ2-3, with 10 bases aligning to TRBD2. The CDR3 runs to 16 residues. V dropped 4 bases and J dropped 4; count of bases not matched to a gene: 9. Germline assignment: CDR1 SGHNT and CDR2 YYREEE (reference sequence).

This clone was seen a handful of times. Distinct nucleotide sequences in the sample also encode this CDR3. This chain links TRBV15 with TRBJ1-5; D is uncertain. Trimming took 3 bases from V and 0 from J, leaving 3 bases between them. Germline CDR1 reads LNHNV; CDR2 reads YYDKDF (reference sequence). The CDR3 runs to 13 residues. This CDR3 reads CATSSNSNQPQHF. The CDR3, as DNA: TGTGCCACCAGCAGTAATAGCAATCAGCCCCAGCATTTT.

This clone was observed once. This sample includes further DNA sequences coding for the same CDR3. V gene TRBV28 combines with J gene TRBJ2-7; 12 bases align to TRBD2. The J segment lost 4 bases and the V segment lost 6 bases, leaving 4 bases of the junction unmatched. The CDR3 consists of 14 residues. Germline V gene lookup returns CDR1 MDHEN and CDR2 SYDVKM. The CDR3: CASRGGLAGYEQYF. CDR3 in DNA: TGTGCCAGCAGGGGTGGACTAGCGGGATACGAGCAGTACTTC.

The gene calls are TRBV4-3 and TRBJ2-1, with 8 bases matching TRBD2. The ends lost 0 bases at V and 3 bases at J; junction bases unmatched: 1. This CDR3 comprises 15 residues. Per the germline V gene, CDR1 is LGHNA and CDR2 is YSLEER. The CDR3 here is CASSQDTSGYNEQFF. CDR3 nucleotide sequence: TGCGCCAGCAGCCAAGATACTAGCGGCTACAATGAGCAGTTCTTC.

This chain connects TRBV9 to TRBJ2-3; 7 bases are shared with TRBD1. The CDR3 loop spans 14 amino acids. Germline V gives CDR1 SGDLS, CDR2 YYNGEE. V dropped 3 bases and J dropped 6; count of bases not matched to a gene: 7. CDR3 amino acids: CASSATGSGDTQYF. CDR3 coding DNA: TGTGCCAGCAGCGCGACAGGGTCAGGGGATACGCAGTATTTT.

The V call is TRBV28, the J call TRBJ2-7; D possibly corresponds to TRBD1 (6 bases). Trimming stripped 4 bases from V and 3 bases from J, with 16 bases between. The germline V gene has CDR1 MDHEN and CDR2 SYDVKM. There are 15 residues in the CDR3. DNA for the CDR3: TGTGCCAGCAGTTCACCTCCACAGGGATTCTACGAGCAGTACTTC. Translating it yields CASSSPPQGFYEQYF. The full variable domain, its missing parts supplied by reference TRBV28 and TRBJ2-7, is DVKVTQSSRYLVKRTGEKVFLECVQDMDHENMFWYRQDPGLGLRLIYFSYDVKMKEKGDIPEGYSVSREKKERFSLILESASTNQTSMYLCASSSPPQGFYEQYFGPGTRLTVT.

The chain combines TRBV14 with TRBJ2-7; 7 bases agree with TRBD1. Germline V gives CDR1 SGHDN, CDR2 FVKESK. V lost 4 bases, J lost 9 bases, and 3 bases stayed unmatched. This CDR3 spans 11 amino acids. CDR3 sequence reads: CASSPAGGQYF. The CDR3 nucleotides are TGTGCCAGCAGCCCAGCAGGGGGGCAGTACTTC.

This rearrangement joins TRBV5-4 to TRBJ2-7, with TRBD1 identical over 8 bases. The CDR3 sequence is 14 residues long. Looked up from germline, CDR1 is SGHNT and CDR2 is YYREEE (reference sequence). The J segment lost 5 bases and the V segment lost 2 bases, leaving 6 bases of the junction unmatched. CDR3 in DNA: TGTGCCAGCAGCTTCTGGACAGGGAGCCACGAGCAGTACTTC. Translation gives CASSFWTGSHEQYF.

The chain combines TRBV28 with TRBJ2-1; 7 bases agree with TRBD2. V gave up 5 bases and J gave up 6 bases; unmatched junction bases: 13. The CDR3 covers 16 residues. Per the germline V gene, CDR1 is MDHEN and CDR2 is SYDVKM. As DNA, the CDR3 is TGTGCCAGCAGTCTCCTCGGGGCTAGCGGAGCCAATGAGCAGTTCTTC. It is translated as CASSLLGASGANEQFF.

The chain uses TRBV6-1 and TRBJ1-1; tentative D call: TRBD1 (5 bases). V lost 2 bases and J 5 bases, leaving 9 bases between the germline ends. The CDR3 totals 13 residues. Per germline, CDR1 MNHNS and CDR2 SASEGT. Here the CDR3 DNA reads TGTGCCAGCAGTGAATTGGAGGGGACTGAAGCTTTCTTT. It is translated as CASSELEGTEAFF.

This sequence joins TRBV11-2 and TRBJ1-5, with 7 bases matching TRBD1. The germline V gene encodes CDR1 SGHAT and CDR2 FQNNGV. The CDR3 runs 14 residues. V lost 6 bases, J lost 7 bases, and 9 bases stayed unmatched. The CDR3 DNA sequence: TGTGCCAGCAGTTGGGGAGGGGGCGGCCAGCCCCAGCATTTT. Translation gives CASSWGGGGQPQHF.

This chain connects TRBV28 to TRBJ1-5; D gene uncertain. Trimming removed 10 bases at V and 3 bases at J, with 16 bases between. The CDR3 covers 14 residues. Germline CDR1 is MDHEN and CDR2 is SYDVKM. The CDR3, as DNA: TGTGCCACAGACGGGAGGCAGCCCAATCAGCCCCAGCATTTT. It codes for CATDGRQPNQPQHF.

The genes are TRBV6-1 and TRBJ1-1; 10 bases are shared with TRBD1. CDR1 is MNHNS and CDR2 is SASEGT in the germline V gene. The CDR3 is 14 amino acids. V gave up 8 bases and J gave up 4 bases; unmatched junction bases: 7. The CDR3 reads CASRGQGGTTEAFF. In DNA, the CDR3 is TGTGCCAGCCGAGGACAGGGGGGGACCACTGAAGCTTTCTTT.

The gene calls are TRBV6-1 and TRBJ2-5, with D possibly matching TRBD1 (6 bases). V lost 6 bases to trimming and J lost 5 bases, with 16 bases between them. CDR3 length: 14 residues. Per germline, CDR1 MNHNS and CDR2 SASEGT. This CDR3 is CASSQSAGAETQYF. For the CDR3, the DNA is TGTGCCAGCAGCCAAAGCGCAGGGGCCGAGACCCAGTACTTC.

The rearrangement uses TRBV6-1 and TRBJ2-7; 10 bases map to TRBD1. The J segment lost 2 bases and the V segment lost 6 bases, leaving 7 bases of the junction unmatched. The length of the CDR3 is 15 residues. CDR1 and CDR2 (germline): MNHNS, SASEGT. The DNA of the CDR3 is TGTGCCAGCAGCAAATCCGGGACAGGGGCCTACGAGCAGTACTTC. Amino acid sequence: CASSKSGTGAYEQYF.

This chain uses TRBV11-2 with TRBJ2-4; D possibly corresponds to TRBD2 (6 bases). Germline loops: CDR1 SGHAT, CDR2 FQNNGV. V lost 5 bases and J 8 bases, leaving 10 bases between the germline ends. This CDR3 region has 12 residues. The CDR3 nucleotides are TGTGCCAGCAGCCCCGAGCGGGACATTCAGTACTTC. This codes for CASSPERDIQYF.

For this clone: One end of the junction fails to match germline, which may point to a read error. The sample holds other DNA sequences that translate to the same CDR3. CDR3 in DNA: TGTGCCAGCAGCCCTTTCGAGGCGGCAGGCTACACCTTT. Encoded protein: CASSPFEAAGYTF. The chain is built from TRBV7-9 and TRBJ1-2, with D unclear. Looked up from germline, CDR1 is SEHNR and CDR2 is FQNEAQ (reference sequence). The CDR3 covers 13 residues.

This sequence joins TRBV5-1 and TRBJ2-5, with TRBD1 matching over 10 bases. After removal of 4 bases from V and 4 bases from J, the junction contained 7 bases not matched to a gene. Per the germline V gene, CDR1 is SGHRS and CDR2 is YFSETQ. The CDR3 length is 15 residues. CDR3 sequence (DNA): TGCGCCAGCAGCCTTCTAGGGACAGGGGCAGAGACCCAGTACTTC. Encoded protein: CASSLLGTGAETQYF.

This clone appeared a few times. The rearrangement links TRBV6-1 to TRBJ2-5; tentative D call: TRBD1 (6 bases). Germline loops: CDR1 MNHNS, CDR2 SASEGT. The V end lost 11 bases, the J end lost 0 bases, and 10 bases lay between the germline ends. The CDR3 loop spans 12 amino acids. The CDR3 reads CAVQGYQETQYF. The CDR3 coding sequence is TGTGCCGTACAGGGCTACCAAGAGACCCAGTACTTC.

The rearrangement joins TRBV19 to TRBJ1-1, with D possibly being TRBD1 (5 bases). Between the trimmed V and J ends, which lost 5 bases and 0 bases, there was a span of 19 bases. This CDR3 spans 17 amino acids. Germline V gene lookup returns CDR1 LNHDA and CDR2 SQIVND (reference sequence). The CDR3 reads CASSSPRGGKMNTEAFF. CDR3 nucleotides: TGTGCCAGTAGTTCTCCCCGGGGCGGAAAGATGAACACTGAAGCTTTCTTT.

The sample holds one count of this clone. This chain joins TRBV7-9 and TRBJ1-4; D not resolved. The germline gives CDR1 SEHNR, CDR2 FQNEAQ (reference sequence). Trimming took off 1 base at V and 6 bases at J, with 6 bases between the two ends. The CDR3 covers 13 residues. The CDR3 DNA reads TGTGCCAGCAGCTTAGAGATCGATGAAAAACTGTTTTTT. Translated, it gives CASSLEIDEKLFF.

The rearrangement joins TRBV2 to TRBJ1-2, with 7 positions matching TRBD1. Germline lookup yields CDR1 SNHLY and CDR2 FYNNEI. Trimming took 3 bases from V and 4 from J; bases not matched to a gene: 8. This CDR3 is built from 15 residues. CDR3 residues: CASSDGGGAVYGYTF. In nucleotides, the CDR3 is TGTGCCAGCAGTGACGGAGGGGGCGCGGTCTATGGCTACACCTTC.

V and J are TRBV19 and TRBJ2-1, with TRBD1 identical over 8 bases. Germline V lookup: CDR1 LNHDA, CDR2 SQIVND (reference sequence). The CDR3 consists of 16 residues. With V trimmed by 8 bases and J by 6 bases, 15 bases remained unmatched. CDR3 sequence reads: CASSNLGRGPTNEQFF. CDR3 DNA sequence: TGTGCCAGTTCCAACCTGGGCAGGGGGCCCACCAATGAGCAGTTCTTC.

The V call is TRBV4-3, the J call TRBJ1-1; D is unclear. This CDR3 spans 17 amino acids. V was shortened by 1 base and J by 4 bases, with 19 bases between the two germline ends. The germline CDR1 and CDR2 sequences are LGHNA and YSLEER. CDR3 residues: CASSQALGALGATEAFF. The DNA of the CDR3 is TGCGCCAGCAGCCAAGCCCTAGGAGCCTTGGGCGCCACTGAAGCTTTCTTT.